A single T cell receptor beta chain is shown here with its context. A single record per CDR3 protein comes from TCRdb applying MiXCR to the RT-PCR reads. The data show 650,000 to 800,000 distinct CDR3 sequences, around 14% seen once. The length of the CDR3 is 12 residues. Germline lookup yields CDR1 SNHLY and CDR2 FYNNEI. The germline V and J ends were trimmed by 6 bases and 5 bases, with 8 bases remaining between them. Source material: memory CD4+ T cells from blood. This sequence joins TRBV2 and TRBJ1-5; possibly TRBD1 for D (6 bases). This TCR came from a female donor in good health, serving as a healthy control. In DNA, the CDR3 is TGTGCCAGCAGACAGGGCTATCAGCCCCAGCATTTT. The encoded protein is CASRQGYQPQHF. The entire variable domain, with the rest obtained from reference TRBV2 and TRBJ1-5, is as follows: EPEVTQTPSHQVTQMGQEVILRCVPISNHLYFYWYRQILGQKVEFLVSFYNNEISEKSEIFDDQFSVERPDGSNFTLKIRSTKLEDSAMYFCASRQGYQPQHFGDGTRLSIL.